This TCR beta chain was found in a study of molecular identifiers for immune sequencing clone quantification. TCRdb passed the PCR reads through MiXCR, listing each CDR3 protein once. The repertoire holds about 510,000 distinct CDR3 sequences, with 20% to 25% as singletons. Germline V lookup: CDR1 SQVTM, CDR2 ANQGSEA. V gave up 5 bases and J gave up 4 bases; unmatched junction bases: 8. This CDR3 has 14 residues. This clonotype has a count of ten or more. The chain carries TRBV29-1 and TRBJ2-7; 10 bases match TRBD2. The receptor comes from a human donor in good health. Some libraries in this study had Jurkat cell RNA spiked in. Sequenced: naive CD8+ T cells from blood, with Jurkat cell RNA spiked in. Subset in this sample: FACS-sorted CD8+CD4-CCR7+CD45RA+ naive T cells. The CDR3 sequence is CSVPASGSAYEQYF. The DNA for the CDR3 is TGCAGCGTTCCCGCTAGCGGGAGTGCGTACGAGCAGTACTTC.